This T cell receptor (beta chain) came from a study of CD4 and CD8 cells across lung adenocarcinoma regions. TCRdb re-called the PCR reads through MiXCR, storing one row per CDR3 protein. The sample shows roughly 6,500 distinct CDR3 sequences, around half of them seen only once. This clonotype is medium-sized in the sample. The patients had localized lung adenocarcinoma, a non-small cell subtype. The CDR3 contains 14 residues. Germline V gene sequence: CDR1 SEHNR, CDR2 FQNEAQ (reference sequence). Trimming took 6 bases from V and 6 from J; bases not matched to a gene: 6. This TCR derives from a female donor with lung adenocarcinoma. The CD4 and CD8 labels of this study may be unreliable. The sample consisted of CD8+ T cells from the center of a lung tumor. The J gene is TRBJ2-1, the V gene TRBV7-9; 9 bases agree with TRBD1. The CDR3 DNA sequence: TGTGCCAGCAGGCGGGGACAGGGCCCCAATGAGCAGTTCTTC. Its protein is CASRRGQGPNEQFF.